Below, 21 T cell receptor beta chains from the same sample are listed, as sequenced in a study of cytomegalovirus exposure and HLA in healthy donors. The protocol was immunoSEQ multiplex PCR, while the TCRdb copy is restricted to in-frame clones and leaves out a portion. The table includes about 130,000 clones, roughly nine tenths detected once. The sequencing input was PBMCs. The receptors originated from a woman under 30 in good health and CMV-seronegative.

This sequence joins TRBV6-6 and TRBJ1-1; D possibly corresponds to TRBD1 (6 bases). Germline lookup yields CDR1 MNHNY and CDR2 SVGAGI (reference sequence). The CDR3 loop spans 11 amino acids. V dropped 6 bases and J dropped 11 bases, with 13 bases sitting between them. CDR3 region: CASSPAGDAFF. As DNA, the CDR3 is TGTGCCAGCAGCCCTGCAGGGGATGCTTTCTTT.

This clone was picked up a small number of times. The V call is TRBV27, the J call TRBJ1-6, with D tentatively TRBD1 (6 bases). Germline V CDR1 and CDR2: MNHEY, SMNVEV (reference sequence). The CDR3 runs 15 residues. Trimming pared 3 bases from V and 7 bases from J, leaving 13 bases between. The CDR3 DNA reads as TGTGCCAGCAGTTTCATGCAGGGGTTGAATTCACCCCTCCACTTT. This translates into CASSFMQGLNSPLHF.

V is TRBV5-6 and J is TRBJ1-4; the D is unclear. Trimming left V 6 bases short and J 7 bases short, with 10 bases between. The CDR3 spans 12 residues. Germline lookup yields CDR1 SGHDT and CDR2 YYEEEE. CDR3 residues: CASTLGSEKLFF. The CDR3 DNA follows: TGTGCCAGCACCCTAGGGAGTGAAAAACTGTTTTTT.

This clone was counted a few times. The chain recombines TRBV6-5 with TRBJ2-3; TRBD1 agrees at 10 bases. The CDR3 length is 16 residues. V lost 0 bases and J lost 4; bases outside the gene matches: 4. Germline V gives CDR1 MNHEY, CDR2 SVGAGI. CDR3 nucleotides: TGTGCCAGCAGTTACTCCCCGGGACAGGGGCCAGATACGCAGTATTTT. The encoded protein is CASSYSPGQGPDTQYF.

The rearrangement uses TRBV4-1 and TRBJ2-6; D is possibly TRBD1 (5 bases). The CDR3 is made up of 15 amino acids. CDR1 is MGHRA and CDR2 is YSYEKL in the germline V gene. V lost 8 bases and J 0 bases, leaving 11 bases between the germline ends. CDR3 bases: TGCGCCAGCCGCTCCCAGGGCTCTGGGGCCAACGTCCTGACTTTC. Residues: CASRSQGSGANVLTF.

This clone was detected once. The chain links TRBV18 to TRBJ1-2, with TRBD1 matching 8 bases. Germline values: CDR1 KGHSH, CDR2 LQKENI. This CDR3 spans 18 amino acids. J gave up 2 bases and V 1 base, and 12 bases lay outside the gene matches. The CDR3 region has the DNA TGTGCCAGCTCACCACGATCCTTAGGGCAGGGGGCGAACTATGGCTACACCTTC. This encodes CASSPRSLGQGANYGYTF. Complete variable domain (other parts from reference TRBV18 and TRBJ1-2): NAGVMQNPRHLVRRRGQEARLRCSPMKGHSHVYWYRQLPEEGLKFMVYLQKENIIDESGMPKERFSAEFPKEGPSILRIQQVVRGDSAAYFCASSPRSLGQGANYGYTFGSGTRLTVV.

CDR3 coding DNA: TGTGCCAGCAGCATGGCGGTCAGGTCGGATCAGCCCCAGCATTTT. This codes for CASSMAVRSDQPQHF. The chain has TRBV5-6 and TRBJ1-5, with unresolved D. The V gene's germline CDR1 is SGHDT and CDR2 YYEEEE. The ends were cut back, 4 bases at V and 5 bases at J, with 16 bases in the middle. The CDR3 has 15 amino acids.

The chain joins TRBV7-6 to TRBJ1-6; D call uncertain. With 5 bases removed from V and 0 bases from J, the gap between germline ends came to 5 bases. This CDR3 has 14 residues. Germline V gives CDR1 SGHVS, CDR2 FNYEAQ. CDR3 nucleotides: TGTGCCAGCAGCCCGGGCTCCTATAATTCACCCCTCCACTTT. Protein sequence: CASSPGSYNSPLHF. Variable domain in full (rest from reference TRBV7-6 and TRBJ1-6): GAGVSQSPRYKVTKRGQDVALRCDPISGHVSLYWYRQALGQGPEFLTYFNYEAQQDKSGLPNDRFSAERPEGSISTLTIQRTEQRDSAMYRCASSPGSYNSPLHFGNGTRLTVT.

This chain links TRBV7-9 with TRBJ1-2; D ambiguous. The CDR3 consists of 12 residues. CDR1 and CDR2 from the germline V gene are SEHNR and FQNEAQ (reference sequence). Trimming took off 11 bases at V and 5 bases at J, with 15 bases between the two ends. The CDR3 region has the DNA TGTGCCTGCACAAAATCGAGATATGGCTACACCTTC. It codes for CACTKSRYGYTF.

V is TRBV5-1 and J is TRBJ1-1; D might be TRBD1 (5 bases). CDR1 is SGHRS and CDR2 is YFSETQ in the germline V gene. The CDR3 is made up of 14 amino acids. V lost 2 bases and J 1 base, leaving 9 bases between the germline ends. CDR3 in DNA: TGCGCCAGCAGCTTCAGGGTGGGGAACACTGAAGCTTTCTTT. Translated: CASSFRVGNTEAFF.

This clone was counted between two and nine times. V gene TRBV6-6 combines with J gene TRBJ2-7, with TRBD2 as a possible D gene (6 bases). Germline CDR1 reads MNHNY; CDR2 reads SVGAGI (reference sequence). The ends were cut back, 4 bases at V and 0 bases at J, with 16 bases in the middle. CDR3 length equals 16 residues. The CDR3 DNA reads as TGTGCCAGCAGTTCAGACTTAGCGGTCTTCTCCTACGAGCAGTACTTC. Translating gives CASSSDLAVFSYEQYF.

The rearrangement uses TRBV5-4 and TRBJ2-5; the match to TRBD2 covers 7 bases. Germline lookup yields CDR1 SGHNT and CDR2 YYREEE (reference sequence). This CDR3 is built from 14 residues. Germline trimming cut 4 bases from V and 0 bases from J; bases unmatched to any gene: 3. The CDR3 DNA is TGTGCCAGCAGCCCGGGGGGTAACCAAGAGACCCAGTACTTC. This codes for CASSPGGNQETQYF.

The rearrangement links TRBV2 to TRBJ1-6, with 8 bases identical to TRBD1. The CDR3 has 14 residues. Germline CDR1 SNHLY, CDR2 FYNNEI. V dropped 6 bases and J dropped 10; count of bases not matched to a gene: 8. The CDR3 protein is CASRRDRTSSPLHF. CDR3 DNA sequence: TGTGCCAGCAGAAGGGACAGGACTTCGTCACCCCTCCACTTT.

CDR3 sequence: CASARGGQPQHF. In DNA, the CDR3 is TGTGCCAGTGCCAGGGGCGGTCAGCCCCAGCATTTT. The chain has TRBV19 and TRBJ1-5; weak D call: TRBD1 (6 bases). The CDR3 has 12 amino acids. Germline V gene sequence: CDR1 LNHDA, CDR2 SQIVND (reference sequence). Trimming removed 8 bases at V and 6 bases at J, with 11 bases between.

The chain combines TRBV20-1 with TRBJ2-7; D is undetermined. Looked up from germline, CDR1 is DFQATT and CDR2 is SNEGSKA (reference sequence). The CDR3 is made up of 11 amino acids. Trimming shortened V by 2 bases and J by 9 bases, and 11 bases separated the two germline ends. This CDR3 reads CSARTKSSQYF. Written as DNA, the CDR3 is TGCAGTGCTAGAACTAAATCCTCGCAGTACTTC.

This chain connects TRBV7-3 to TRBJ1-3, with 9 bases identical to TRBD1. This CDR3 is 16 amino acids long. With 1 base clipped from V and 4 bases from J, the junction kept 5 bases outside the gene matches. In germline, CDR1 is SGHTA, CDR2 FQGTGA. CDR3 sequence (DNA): TGTGCCAGCAGCTTAAACGACAGGGGGTCGGGAAACACCATATATTTT. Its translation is CASSLNDRGSGNTIYF.

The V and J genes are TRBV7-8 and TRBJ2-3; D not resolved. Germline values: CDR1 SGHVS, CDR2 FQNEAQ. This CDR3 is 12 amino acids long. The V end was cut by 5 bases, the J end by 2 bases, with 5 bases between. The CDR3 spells CASSPHTDTQYF. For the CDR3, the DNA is TGTGCCAGCAGCCCCCACACAGATACGCAGTATTTT.

CDR3 sequence: CASSVEGGAGGFDNEQFF. CDR3 nucleotide sequence: TGTGCCAGCAGCGTAGAAGGTGGTGCGGGGGGCTTCGACAATGAGCAGTTCTTC. V usage is TRBV9 and J usage is TRBJ2-1; 8 bases agree with TRBD2. The germline CDR1 and CDR2 sequences are SGDLS and YYNGEE. Trimming at V came to 0 bases and at J to 5 bases, leaving 13 bases not matched to a gene. This CDR3 spans 18 amino acids. The whole variable domain, filled in from reference TRBV9 and TRBJ2-1, reads DSGVTQTPKHLITATGQRVTLRCSPRSGDLSVYWYQQSLDQGLQFLIQYYNGEERAKGNILERFSAQQFPDLHSELNLSSLELGDSALYFCASSVEGGAGGFDNEQFFGPGTRLTVL.

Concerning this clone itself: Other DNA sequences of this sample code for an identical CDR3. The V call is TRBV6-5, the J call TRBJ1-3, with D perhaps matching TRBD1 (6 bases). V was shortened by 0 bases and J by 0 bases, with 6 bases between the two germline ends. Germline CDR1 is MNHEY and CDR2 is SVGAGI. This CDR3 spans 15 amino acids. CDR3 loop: CASSYSTGSGNTIYF. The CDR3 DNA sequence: TGTGCCAGCAGTTACTCGACAGGCTCTGGAAACACCATATATTTT.

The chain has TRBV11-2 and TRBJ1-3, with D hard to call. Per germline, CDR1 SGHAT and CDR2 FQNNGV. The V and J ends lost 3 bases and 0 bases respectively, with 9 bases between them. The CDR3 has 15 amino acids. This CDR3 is CASSFDTVSGNTIYF. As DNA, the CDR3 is TGTGCCAGCAGCTTCGATACAGTCTCTGGAAACACCATATATTTT.

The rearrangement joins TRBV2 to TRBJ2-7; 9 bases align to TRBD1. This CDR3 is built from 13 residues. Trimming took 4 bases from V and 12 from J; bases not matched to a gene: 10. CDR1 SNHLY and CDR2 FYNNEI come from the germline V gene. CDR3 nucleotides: TGTGCCAGCAGTGTCCTGGGACAGGGCGAGTCGTACTTC. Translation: CASSVLGQGESYF.